This T cell receptor beta chain was identified in a study of T cell changes during pregnancy in multiple sclerosis. Looked up from germline, CDR1 is SGHDT and CDR2 is YYEEEE. This CDR3 is 14 amino acids long. J was trimmed by 2 bases and V by 4 bases; bases with no gene match: 6. Repertoires were generated with immunoSEQ multiplex PCR, while TCRdb's copy carries only in-frame clones and drops some. This sample has around 79,000 clones, with around 90% found just once. This chain connects TRBV5-6 to TRBJ2-7; 7 positions agree with TRBD1. Material: CD4+ T cells from peripheral blood mononuclear cells, obtained in the second trimester of pregnancy. The receptor comes from a female donor with multiple sclerosis, enrolled in a pregnancy study. In DNA, the CDR3 is TGTGCCAGCAGCCTACTACAGGGGACCTACGAGCAGTACTTC. Translation: CASSLLQGTYEQYF.